This T cell receptor (beta chain) is drawn from a study of blood T cell repertoires in COVID-19. Study-wide background: The origin of the acute and convalescent COVID-19 samples was the United States, Italy and Spain.

Patients from Seattle were sampled longitudinally, starting during active infection. The authors' processing: Reference gene primer amplification yielded estimated nucleated cell counts. Sequencing used immunoSEQ multiplex PCR; TCRdb keeps in-frame clones, though not all of them. From that table come the V and J calls and clone size; the DNA was used to work out D and trimming. The sample records about 210,000 clones, 70% to 90% being singletons. The receptor's source is a woman aged 70 to 79 with COVID-19, enrolled during active disease. Sequencing was done on a sample of peripheral blood.

DNA of the CDR3: TGCGCCAGCAGTGACGGGACTATAAACACCGGGGAGCTGTTTTTT. Protein product: CASSDGTINTGELFF. The V gene is TRBV5-1, the J gene TRBJ2-2; 7 bases agree with TRBD2. Looked up from germline, CDR1 is SGHRS and CDR2 is YFSETQ. The CDR3 runs to 15 residues. With V trimmed by 5 bases and J by 2 bases, 6 bases remained unmatched.